This TCR beta chain was captured in a study of cytomegalovirus exposure and HLA in healthy donors. The PCR employed 60 Vbeta primers together with 13 Jbeta primers. Assay used: immunoSEQ multiplex PCR; TCRdb lists only in-frame clones, some missing. Of roughly 88,000 clones in the sample, about 80% were seen once. This CDR3 has 13 residues. Trimming cost V 3 bases and J 6 bases, with 8 bases left between them. The germline CDR1 and CDR2 sequences are ENHRY and SYGVKD. The sequenced material came from PBMCs. This rearrangement joins TRBV10-3 to TRBJ2-2; D may be TRBD1 (6 bases). The clonotype comes from a man younger than 40 in good health and CMV-seropositive. CDR3 sequence (DNA): TGTGCCATCAGTGAACAGGGAGCCGGGGAGCTGTTTTTT. This translates into CAISEQGAGELFF.